The next 18 T cell receptor beta chains were all read from a single sample in a study of T-cell memory formation after mild COVID-19. Each CDR3 protein is one row after TCRdb ran MiXCR on the 5' RACE reads. The sample carries around 200,000 distinct CDR3 sequences, less than 20% recorded once. The specimen was PBMCs or a T cell subset sorted from them (not recorded which). The origin of the receptors is a man aged 18 to 29 who had mild COVID-19 (a few samples of this study predate the infection). Cell type and time point are not known.

With regard to this clonotype: The junction shows a germline mismatch at one end, possibly a read error. The chain combines TRBV7-8 with TRBJ1-1, with TRBD1 matching 7 bases. CDR3 length: 13 amino acids. Looked up from germline, CDR1 is SGHVS and CDR2 is FQNEAQ. CDR3 bases: TGTGACAGCAGCTCCGACAGGGAGTCTGAAGCTTTCTTT. This gives the protein CDSSSDRESEAFF. The whole variable domain, filled in from reference TRBV7-8 and TRBJ1-1, reads GAGVSQSPRYKVAKRGQDVALRCDPISGHVSLFWYQQALGQGPEFLTYFQNEAQLDKSGLPSDRFFAERPEGSVSTLKIQRTQQEDSAVYLCDSSSDRESEAFFGQGTRLTVV.

This clonotype was seen a few times. The chain combines TRBV12-3 or TRBV12-4 with TRBJ2-2; tentatively, D is TRBD2 (6 bases). Trimming removed 1 base at V and 4 bases at J, with 10 bases between. The CDR3 totals 15 residues. The CDR3 region is CASSLVQGGTGELFF. The CDR3 DNA is TGTGCCAGCAGTTTAGTTCAGGGAGGCACCGGGGAGCTGTTTTTT.

This clonotype was seen only a few times. This sequence joins TRBV12-3 or TRBV12-4 and TRBJ2-1, with D perhaps assigned TRBD1 or TRBD2 (5 bases each). The CDR3 loop spans 15 amino acids. With 5 bases removed from V and 6 bases from J, the gap between germline ends came to 17 bases. The CDR3 is CASSVRGVGGNEQFF. CDR3 in DNA: TGTGCCAGCAGTGTGAGGGGCGTCGGAGGCAATGAGCAGTTCTTC.

This clonotype was seen a handful of times. The V gene is TRBV2, the J gene TRBJ2-7; 8 positions agree with TRBD1. The germline V gene encodes CDR1 SNHLY and CDR2 FYNNEI. CDR3 size: 13 residues. The V gene end was trimmed by 6 bases and the J gene end by 4 bases; junction bases not matched to a gene: 5. The CDR3 sequence is CASRDRAVYEQYF. CDR3 in DNA: TGTGCCAGCAGGGACAGGGCGGTTTACGAGCAGTACTTC.

CDR3 sequence: CASSFGTGGHNEQFF. The CDR3, as DNA: TGCGCCAGCAGCTTCGGGACAGGGGGCCACAATGAGCAGTTCTTC. The chain has TRBV5-1 and TRBJ2-1; 12 bases line up with TRBD1. This CDR3 region has 15 residues. The V and J ends lost 2 bases and 5 bases, in that order; junction bases with no gene match: 2. CDR1 is SGHRS, CDR2 YFSETQ, per germline.

In its sample, this clonotype was seen a few times. The gene calls are TRBV3-1 and TRBJ2-3; D call uncertain. The CDR3 spans 15 residues. Trimming shortened V by 4 bases and J by 6 bases, and 17 bases separated the two germline ends. Germline lookup yields CDR1 LGHDT and CDR2 YNNKEL (reference sequence). Here the CDR3 DNA reads TGTGCCAGCAGCCGGGTTCCCTCCCGGTCGGATACGCAGTATTTT. Translating gives CASSRVPSRSDTQYF.

The gene calls are TRBV7-2 and TRBJ2-6; 7 bases are a match to TRBD2. The CDR3 contains 15 residues. Germline-derived CDR1 and CDR2 are SGHTA and FQGNSA. V gave up 5 bases and J gave up 4 bases; unmatched junction bases: 5. CDR3 in DNA: TGTGCCAGCAGCCCTACCGGGGGGGGGGCCAACGTCCTGACTTTC. Translated: CASSPTGGGANVLTF.

This clonotype was counted between two and nine times. The CDR3: CASSLARVGEQFF. For the CDR3, the DNA is TGTGCCAGCAGCTTAGCTCGCGTAGGTGAGCAGTTCTTC. The rearrangement uses TRBV11-2 and TRBJ2-1; unclear D gene. Germline lookup yields CDR1 SGHAT and CDR2 FQNNGV. Trimming pared 1 base from V and 9 bases from J, leaving 10 bases between. This CDR3 is 13 amino acids long. The full variable domain, its missing parts supplied by reference TRBV11-2 and TRBJ2-1, is EAGVAQSPRYKIIEKRQSVAFWCNPISGHATLYWYQQILGQGPKLLIQFQNNGVVDDSQLPKDRFSAERLKGVDSTLKIQPAKLEDSAVYLCASSLARVGEQFFGPGTRLTVL.

The chain employs TRBV5-1 and TRBJ1-2; no clear D. The CDR3 contains 14 residues. Germline CDR1 SGHRS, CDR2 YFSETQ. V was cut by 0 bases and J by 3 bases, with 9 bases left in between. CDR3 in amino acids: CASSLAPGDYGYTF. In DNA, the CDR3 is TGCGCCAGCAGCTTGGCCCCGGGAGACTATGGCTACACCTTC.

This clonotype has only a few counts. The chain carries TRBV7-2 and TRBJ2-2, with D uncertain. Trimming shortened V by 0 bases and J by 7 bases, and 12 bases separated the two germline ends. The germline CDR1 and CDR2 sequences are SGHTA and FQGNSA. The CDR3 spans 15 residues. The CDR3 region has the DNA TGTGCCAGCAGCTTAGCGCTAGGTGTGGTCGGGGAGCTGTTTTTT. It translates to CASSLALGVVGELFF.

This rearrangement joins TRBV7-2 to TRBJ1-4, with 8 bases fitting TRBD1. V lost 5 bases, J lost 11 bases, and 10 bases stayed unmatched. Germline V CDR1 and CDR2: SGHTA, FQGNSA. The CDR3 sequence is 14 residues long. CDR3 in DNA: TGTGCCAGCAGCCCACAACAGGGGGGAGGGAAACTGTTTTTT. This gives the protein CASSPQQGGGKLFF.

Only a few counts were recorded for this clonotype. The CDR3 reads CASRASNQPQHF. As DNA, the CDR3 is TGTGCCAGCAGGGCTAGCAATCAGCCCCAGCATTTT. The chain couples TRBV2 to TRBJ1-5; D is unclear. The CDR3 totals 12 residues. V lost 6 bases and J 0 bases, leaving 3 bases between the germline ends. The germline CDR1 and CDR2 sequences are SNHLY and FYNNEI. Complete variable domain (other parts from reference TRBV2 and TRBJ1-5): EPEVTQTPSHQVTQMGQEVILRCVPISNHLYFYWYRQILGQKVEFLVSFYNNEISEKSEIFDDQFSVERPDGSNFTLKIRSTKLEDSAMYFCASRASNQPQHFGDGTRLSIL.

This clonotype has only a few counts. The rearrangement uses TRBV5-1 and TRBJ2-1, with 7 bases matching TRBD2. The CDR3 runs 16 residues. From germline, CDR1 is SGHRS and CDR2 YFSETQ. After removal of 3 bases from V and 7 bases from J, the junction contained 13 bases not matched to a gene. The CDR3 loop is CASSSGGLINLNEQFF. In DNA, the CDR3 is TGCGCCAGCAGCTCGGGAGGACTGATCAATCTTAATGAGCAGTTCTTC.

This clonotype has just a few counts. J is TRBJ1-2 and V is TRBV7-2; 10 bases line up with TRBD1. The length of the CDR3 is 14 residues. Per germline, CDR1 SGHTA and CDR2 FQGNSA. V dropped 5 bases and J dropped 5; count of bases not matched to a gene: 5. The CDR3 region is CASSRWTGGYGYTF. For the CDR3, the DNA is TGTGCCAGCAGCCGCTGGACAGGGGGATATGGCTACACCTTC.

Regarding this clonotype: Just one base apart from a much larger clone, this may be a read error. V gene TRBV7-3 combines with J gene TRBJ2-3, with D possibly called TRBD1 or TRBD2 (6 bases each). The CDR3 has 13 amino acids. From germline, CDR1 is SGHTA and CDR2 FQGTGA. V was shortened by 3 bases and J by 4 bases, with 8 bases between the two germline ends. The CDR3 sequence is CASSFGGPDTQYF. The CDR3, as DNA: TGTGCCAGCAGCTTCGGGGGCCCAGATACGCAGTATTTT.

This clonotype was seen a handful of times. V gene TRBV7-2 combines with J gene TRBJ2-7; D not certain. V lost 3 bases and J lost 1, with 7 bases in between. The CDR3 is 13 residues long. The germline V gene encodes CDR1 SGHTA and CDR2 FQGNSA. The CDR3 nucleotides read TGTGCCAGCAGCTTTACCTCATCCTACGAGCAGTACGTC. Translation gives CASSFTSSYEQYV.

This clonotype has a handful of counts. The CDR3 DNA follows: TGTGCCAGCAGCAACGGGCGGTCACCCCTCCACTTT. Translation: CASSNGRSPLHF. V and J are TRBV3-1 and TRBJ1-6; D is ambiguous. The CDR3 has 12 amino acids. CDR1 is LGHDT and CDR2 is YNNKEL in the germline V gene (reference sequence). The V gene lost 5 bases and the J gene lost 10 bases, with 9 bases spanning the gap.

V usage is TRBV20-1 and J usage is TRBJ1-1; TRBD1 matches at 8 bases. V shed 1 base and J 10 bases; nucleotides not matched to a gene: 11. Germline values: CDR1 DFQATT, CDR2 SNEGSKA (reference sequence). This CDR3 spans 14 amino acids. The CDR3 protein is CSARVGQGGVGAFF. The CDR3 DNA reads as TGCAGTGCTAGAGTTGGACAGGGAGGAGTAGGAGCTTTCTTT.